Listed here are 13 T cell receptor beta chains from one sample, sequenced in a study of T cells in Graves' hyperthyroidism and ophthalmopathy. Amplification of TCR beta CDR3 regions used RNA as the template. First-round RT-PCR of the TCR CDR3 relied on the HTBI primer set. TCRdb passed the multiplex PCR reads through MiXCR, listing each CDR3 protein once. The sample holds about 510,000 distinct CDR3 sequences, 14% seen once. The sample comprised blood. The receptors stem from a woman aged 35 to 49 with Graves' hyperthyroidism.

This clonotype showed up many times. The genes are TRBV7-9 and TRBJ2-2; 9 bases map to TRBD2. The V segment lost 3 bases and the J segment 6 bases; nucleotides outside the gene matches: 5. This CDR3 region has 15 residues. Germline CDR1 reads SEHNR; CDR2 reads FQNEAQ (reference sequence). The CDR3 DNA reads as TGTGCCAGCAGCTTGGTAGCGGGAGATGCCGGGGAGCTGTTTTTT. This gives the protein CASSLVAGDAGELFF.

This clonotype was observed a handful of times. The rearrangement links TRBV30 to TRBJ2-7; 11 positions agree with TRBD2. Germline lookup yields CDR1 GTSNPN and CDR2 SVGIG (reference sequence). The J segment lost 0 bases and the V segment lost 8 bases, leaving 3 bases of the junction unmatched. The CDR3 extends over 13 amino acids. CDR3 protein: CAGSGRASYEQYF. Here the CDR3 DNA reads TGTGCCGGTAGCGGGAGGGCCTCCTACGAGCAGTACTTC. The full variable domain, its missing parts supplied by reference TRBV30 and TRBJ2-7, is SQTIHQWPATLVQPVGSPLSLECTVEGTSNPNLYWYRQAAGRGLQLLFYSVGIGQISSEVPQNLSASRPQDRQFILSSKKLLLSDSGFYLCAGSGRASYEQYFGPGTRLTVT.

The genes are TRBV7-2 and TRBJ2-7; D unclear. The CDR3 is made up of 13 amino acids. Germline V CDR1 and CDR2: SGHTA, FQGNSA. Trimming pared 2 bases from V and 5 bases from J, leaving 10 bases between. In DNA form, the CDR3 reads TGTGCCAGCAGCTTACCGAGCCGGGACGAGCAGTACTTC. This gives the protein CASSLPSRDEQYF.

The CDR3 loop reads CSARDPQGSTYEQYF. CDR3 sequence (DNA): TGCAGTGCTAGAGATCCGCAGGGATCTACCTACGAGCAGTACTTC. V and J are TRBV20-1 and TRBJ2-7; tentatively, D is TRBD1 (5 bases). The CDR3 sequence is 15 residues long. Germline V gene data show CDR1 as DFQATT and CDR2 as SNEGSKA (reference sequence). The V and J ends lost 0 bases and 2 bases respectively, with 14 bases between them.

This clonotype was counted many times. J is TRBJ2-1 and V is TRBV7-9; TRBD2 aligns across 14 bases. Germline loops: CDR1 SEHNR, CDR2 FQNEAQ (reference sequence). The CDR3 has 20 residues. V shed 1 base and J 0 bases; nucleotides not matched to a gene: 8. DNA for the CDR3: TGTGCCAGCAGCTTAGTGGCCGGGACTAGCGGGAGAAGCTCCTACAATGAGCAGTTCTTC. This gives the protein CASSLVAGTSGRSSYNEQFF.

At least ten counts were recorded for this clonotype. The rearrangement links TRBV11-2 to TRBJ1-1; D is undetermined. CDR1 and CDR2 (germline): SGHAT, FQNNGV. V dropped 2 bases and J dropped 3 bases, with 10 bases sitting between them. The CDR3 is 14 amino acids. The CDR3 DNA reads TGTGCCAGCAGCTTAAGATCGATGGACACTGAAGCTTTCTTT. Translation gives CASSLRSMDTEAFF. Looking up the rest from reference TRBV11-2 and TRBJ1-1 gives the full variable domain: EAGVAQSPRYKIIEKRQSVAFWCNPISGHATLYWYQQILGQGPKLLIQFQNNGVVDDSQLPKDRFSAERLKGVDSTLKIQPAKLEDSAVYLCASSLRSMDTEAFFGQGTRLTVV.

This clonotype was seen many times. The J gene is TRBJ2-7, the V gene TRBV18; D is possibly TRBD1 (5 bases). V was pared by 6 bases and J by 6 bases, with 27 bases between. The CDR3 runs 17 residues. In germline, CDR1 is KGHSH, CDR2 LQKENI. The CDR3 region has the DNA TGTGCCAGCTCCCCAACCATTGGGGCGAGCTTAGTACCCGAGCAGTACTTC. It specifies CASSPTIGASLVPEQYF.

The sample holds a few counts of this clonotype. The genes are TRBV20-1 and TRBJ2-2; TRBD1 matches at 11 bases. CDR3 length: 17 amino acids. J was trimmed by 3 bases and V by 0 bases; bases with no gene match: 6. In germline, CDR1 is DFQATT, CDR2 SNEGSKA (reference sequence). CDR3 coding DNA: TGCAGTGCTAGAGATCAAGGGACAGGGGGGTACACCGGGGAGCTGTTTTTT. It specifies CSARDQGTGGYTGELFF.

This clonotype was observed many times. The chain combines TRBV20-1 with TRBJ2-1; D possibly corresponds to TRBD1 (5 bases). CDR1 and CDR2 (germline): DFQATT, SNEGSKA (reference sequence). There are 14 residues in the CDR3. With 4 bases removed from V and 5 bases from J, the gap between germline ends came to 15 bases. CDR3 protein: CSANKGSRDNEQFF. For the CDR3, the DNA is TGCAGTGCTAATAAGGGGTCTCGGGACAATGAGCAGTTCTTC.

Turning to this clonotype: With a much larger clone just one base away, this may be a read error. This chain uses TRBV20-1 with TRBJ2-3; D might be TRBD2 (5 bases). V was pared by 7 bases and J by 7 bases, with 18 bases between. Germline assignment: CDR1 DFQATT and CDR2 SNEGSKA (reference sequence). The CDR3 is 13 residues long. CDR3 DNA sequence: TGCAGTGTTGAGGGCGACGCACGAAATACGCAGTATTTT. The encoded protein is CSVEGDARNTQYF.

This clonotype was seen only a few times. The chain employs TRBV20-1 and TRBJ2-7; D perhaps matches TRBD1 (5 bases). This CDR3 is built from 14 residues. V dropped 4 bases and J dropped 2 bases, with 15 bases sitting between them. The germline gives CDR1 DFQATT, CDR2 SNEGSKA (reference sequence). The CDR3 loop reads CSATPPTGAYEQYF. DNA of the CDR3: TGCAGTGCTACCCCCCCCACAGGAGCCTACGAGCAGTACTTC.

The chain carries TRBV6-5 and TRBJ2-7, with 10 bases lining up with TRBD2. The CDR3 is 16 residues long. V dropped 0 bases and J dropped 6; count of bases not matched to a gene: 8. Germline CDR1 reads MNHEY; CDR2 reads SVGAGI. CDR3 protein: CASSYSSSGSLLEQYF. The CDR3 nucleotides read TGTGCCAGCAGTTACTCCTCTAGCGGGAGCCTTCTCGAGCAGTACTTC.

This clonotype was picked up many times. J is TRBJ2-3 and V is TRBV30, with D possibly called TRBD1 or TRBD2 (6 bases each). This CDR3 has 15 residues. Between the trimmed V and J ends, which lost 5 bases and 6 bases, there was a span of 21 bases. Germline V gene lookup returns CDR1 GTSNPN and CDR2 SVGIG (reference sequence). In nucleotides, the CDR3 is TGTGCCTGGTCCTGGGGGGCATCCCCTTCGGATACGCAGTATTTT. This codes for CAWSWGASPSDTQYF.